This T cell receptor (beta chain) stems from a study of early T cells in non-severe SARS-CoV-2 infection (dated by TCRdb to the early 2020s). Study-wide context: TCR sequencing used bulk RNA from unsorted whole blood, so alpha and beta chains could not be paired.

Between the V and J ends, shortened by 3 bases and 9 bases respectively, the junction contains 14 bases. Spanning cysteine to phenylalanine, the CDR3 consists of 13 amino acids. Just CDR3 DNA is preserved here, 39 bases in frame from base 1. The library came from 5' RACE. Sequencer: NextSeq 500. In the TCR library protocol, unique molecular identifiers were attached to individual cDNA molecules to correct for PCR bias and sequencing error. Both TCR alpha and beta chains were sequenced, and tight co-correlation was observed between alpha and beta sequence abundances in each sample. The study's own analysis went as follows. V gene, J gene and CDR3 annotation of TCR sequences was performed with Decombinator V4. Expanded TCRs were defined as changing significantly between any two time points under a Poisson model with p below 0.0001. TCR abundances were normalised to the total number of TCRs sequenced per sample and expressed as counts per million. MAIT TCRs were defined by TRAV1-2 paired with TRAJ12, TRAJ20 or TRAJ33, and iNKT TCRs by TRAV10 paired with TRAJ18. A search of VDJdb, accessed on 1 November 2021, was run for TCRs annotated to CMV, EBV and SARS-CoV-2, with TCRs annotated for multiple antigens excluded. Starting from the raw public reads, TCRdb applied fastp trimming at Q25, assembled clones with MiXCR and retained in-frame beta chains. Every CDR3 protein is listed once, alongside the most common genes and DNA of its rows. The authors' filters were not applied to this entry. Within this sample are 35,000 to 40,000 distinct CDR3 sequences, with approximately 6% of them counted one time only. About 8% of the sample goes to the ten largest clones.

This clonotype was seen ten or more times. Its binding antigen is unknown. The sample holds no much larger clone one base away, and base qualities are not on file. This was a case-control study nested in a cohort of healthcare workers in London, UK, who had nasopharyngeal swab PCR tests and blood samples taken every week. Between 23 and 31 March 2020, the week of the UK lockdown, healthcare workers were enrolled and then followed up weekly for as long as 16 weeks. What the research found in general, with its limitations: VDJdb matching was skewed toward anti-spike CD8 responses, so virus-specific expansions were likely underestimated and private and CD4 specificities were missed.

The sequence links TRBV12-3 or TRBV12-4 to TRBJ1-2; too little of a D gene remains to name it. Material: whole blood. The clonotype originates from an adult who was a healthcare worker with PCR-confirmed SARS-CoV-2 infection or an uninfected control (not recorded which). This receptor has the CDR3 CASSFGVTASYTF. DNA sequence: TGTGCCAGCAGTTTCGGAGTCACGGCTAGCTACACCTTC.